A selection of T cell receptor beta chains follows, all from one sample in a study of blood T cell repertoires in COVID-19. Produced via immunoSEQ multiplex PCR; TCRdb's table is partial and in-frame only. The table shows 350,000 to 400,000 clones, with around 87% occurring only once. The specimen sequenced was PBMCs or T cells enriched from blood (not recorded which). The receptor source for this set is a woman aged 30 to 39 with acute COVID-19. The CDR3 runs from the conserved cysteine through the conserved F or W. The order of the fields is J gene, V gene, clone size, CDR3 protein. Rows may omit the clone size; those that give it use once, few, many or a size class.

j_gene: TRBJ2-3
v_gene: TRBV4-3
abundance: .
CDR3aa: CASSQVYGGSLYTQYF

j_gene: TRBJ1-2
v_gene: TRBV28
abundance: .
CDR3aa: CASSTRQGVGYTF

j_gene: TRBJ1-1
v_gene: TRBV7-9
abundance: .
CDR3aa: CASSRGQGNTEAFF

j_gene: TRBJ1-1
v_gene: TRBV19
abundance: once
CDR3aa: CASSIVNTEAFF

j_gene: TRBJ1-1
v_gene: TRBV9
abundance: .
CDR3aa: CASSVEDRRGTEAFF

j_gene: TRBJ2-1
v_gene: TRBV10-3
abundance: .
CDR3aa: CAISPQGRRDNEQFF

j_gene: TRBJ2-1
v_gene: TRBV13
abundance: .
CDR3aa: CASSRTVAGVAGGRNEQFF

j_gene: TRBJ1-4
v_gene: TRBV12-5
abundance: .
CDR3aa: CASGEQGILFF

j_gene: TRBJ1-2
v_gene: TRBV6-1
abundance: .
CDR3aa: CASSEANRGQGYTF

j_gene: TRBJ1-4
v_gene: TRBV11-2
abundance: .
CDR3aa: CASSPGLGATNEKLFF

j_gene: TRBJ2-1
v_gene: TRBV2
abundance: .
CDR3aa: CASSGQGAYNEQFF

j_gene: TRBJ2-1
v_gene: TRBV7-9
abundance: .
CDR3aa: CASSLDPVKTFYNEQFF

j_gene: TRBJ1-5
v_gene: TRBV7-2
abundance: .
CDR3aa: CASSLGTGSNQPQHF

j_gene: TRBJ2-1
v_gene: TRBV6-5
abundance: once
CDR3aa: CASSSGGGYNEQFF

j_gene: TRBJ1-2
v_gene: TRBV18
abundance: .
CDR3aa: CASSPLWTGGVDYGYTF

j_gene: TRBJ1-6
v_gene: TRBV19
abundance: .
CDR3aa: CASTSAPGGGSPLHF

j_gene: TRBJ2-7
v_gene: TRBV18
abundance: once
CDR3aa: CASSPPQDRGPGGYF

j_gene: TRBJ2-1
v_gene: TRBV9
abundance: .
CDR3aa: CASSAPGLAGGVDEQFF

j_gene: TRBJ2-7
v_gene: TRBV7-2
abundance: .
CDR3aa: CASSLVGAGPSYEQYF

j_gene: TRBJ2-2
v_gene: TRBV7-9
abundance: .
CDR3aa: CASSTRLAANTGELFF

j_gene: TRBJ1-3
v_gene: TRBV12-3/TRBV12-4
abundance: .
CDR3aa: CASRGQGNTIYF

j_gene: TRBJ1-1
v_gene: TRBV9
abundance: .
CDR3aa: CASSVDGQGPREAFF

j_gene: TRBJ2-1
v_gene: TRBV2
abundance: few
CDR3aa: CASSRQDPSYNEQFF

j_gene: TRBJ2-2
v_gene: TRBV6-5
abundance: .
CDR3aa: CASRNRGTAGELFF

j_gene: TRBJ2-5
v_gene: TRBV19
abundance: .
CDR3aa: CASSSRRTVYQETQYF

j_gene: TRBJ1-2
v_gene: TRBV29-1
abundance: .
CDR3aa: CSVPVGRTGENYGYTF

j_gene: TRBJ2-3
v_gene: TRBV19
abundance: .
CDR3aa: CASSTGGSADTQYF

j_gene: TRBJ2-7
v_gene: TRBV5-1
abundance: .
CDR3aa: CASSWGQGSPYEQYF

j_gene: TRBJ2-1
v_gene: TRBV12-3/TRBV12-4
abundance: once
CDR3aa: CASSPRQGLGQFF

j_gene: TRBJ1-1
v_gene: TRBV27
abundance: .
CDR3aa: CASSLRRDSFSEAFF

j_gene: TRBJ1-3
v_gene: TRBV19
abundance: once
CDR3aa: CASTPTGRSSVLYF